This T cell receptor (beta chain) derives from a study of shared clonotypes between healthy human individuals. Across the study: With ages of 18 to 49, the donors were two women and three men. Every donor yielded three CD4 naive, three CD4 memory, two CD8 naive and one CD8 memory plate.

CDR1 is LGHNA and CDR2 is YSLEER in the germline V gene. This CDR3 is 14 amino acids long. With V trimmed by 8 bases and J by 4 bases, 9 bases remained unmatched. Study outcomes and limitations: Clonotype sharing among donors likely depends on sequencing depth.

Concerning this clone itself: Its cognate antigen is unknown.

An even split of each subset's genomic DNA across several immunoSEQ plates was performed. Here immunoSEQ multiplex PCR was the method, and the copy in TCRdb shows in-frame clones only, minus some. The profile covers fewer than 1 million clones, with around 96% appearing a single time and less than 0.25% taken by the ten largest. CD45RO-negative, CCR7-selected cells formed the naive CD8 fraction, which excluded terminally differentiated effector memory CD45RA+ cells. The chain has TRBV4-3 and TRBJ2-7; 9 nucleotides line up with TRBD1. Sequencing used naive CD8+ T cells sorted from blood. The TCR sequence derives from a man aged 25 to 40 in good health. The CDR3 protein is CASAPGTGSYEQYF. CDR3 sequence (DNA): TGCGCCAGCGCGCCCGGGACAGGGTCATACGAGCAGTACTTC.